This T cell receptor beta chain was sequenced during a study of Ad26.COV2.S vaccination and SARS-CoV-2 variants. This sample's treatment: about 20 received Ad26.COV2.S at low or high dose, single or two shots; a few received placebo; per-sample allocation not given. Sampling was performed 63 days after the first vaccine or placebo injection. Sequencing used immunoSEQ multiplex PCR; TCRdb keeps in-frame clones, though not all of them. The data hold 300,000 to 500,000 clones, with around 85% observed a single time. This CDR3 is built from 15 residues. Trimming at V came to 3 bases and at J to 5 bases, leaving 6 bases not matched to a gene. CDR1 and CDR2 (germline): LGHDT, YNNKEL (reference sequence). The study's findings and limits: Vaccinees reportedly had broad spike-specific CD8+ and CD4+ T cell responses.

Note on this clone: Its antigen is unidentified.

The J gene is TRBJ1-4, the V gene TRBV3-1 (or the pseudogene TRBV3-2); 7 nucleotides line up with TRBD1. The clonotype was recovered from a person aged 18-60 years who received the Ad26.COV2.S COVID-19 vaccine or a placebo. The sequences come from peripheral blood, collected in a trial of Ad26.COV2.S vaccine versus placebo. The CDR3 reads CASSQLPGQNEKLFF. For the CDR3, the DNA is TGTGCCAGCAGCCAGTTACCGGGACAGAATGAAAAACTGTTTTTT.